These 29 T cell receptor beta chains share one sample of origin, sequenced in a study of cytomegalovirus exposure and HLA in healthy donors. PCR employed 60 Vbeta and 13 Jbeta primers. Assay: immunoSEQ multiplex PCR; the TCRdb copy retains only in-frame clones and omits some. Of roughly 200,000 clones in the sample, roughly four fifths were seen once. The sequenced material came from PBMCs. The receptors were gathered from a man aged 30 to 39 in good health and CMV-seronegative.

The gene calls are TRBV10-1 and TRBJ2-5; 10 positions match TRBD2. Germline loops: CDR1 WNHNN, CDR2 SYGVQD (reference sequence). J lost 4 bases, V lost 0 bases, and 2 bases had no gene match. The CDR3 length is 15 residues. The CDR3 DNA is TGCGCCAGCAGTGAGTCTACTAGCGGGGTAGAGACCCAGTACTTC. Residues: CASSESTSGVETQYF.

The genes are TRBV7-9 and TRBJ2-4; 7 positions agree with TRBD2. With 0 bases clipped from V and 7 bases from J, the junction kept 3 bases outside the gene matches. Germline CDR1 and CDR2: SEHNR and FQNEAQ (reference sequence). This CDR3 has 14 residues. CDR3 region: CASSLAGGPNIQYF. As DNA, the CDR3 is TGTGCCAGCAGCTTAGCGGGAGGGCCGAACATTCAGTACTTC.

The rearrangement uses TRBV7-9 and TRBJ2-1; 9 positions match TRBD2. J was trimmed by 0 bases and V by 6 bases; bases with no gene match: 6. The CDR3 has 16 residues. Germline V gene data show CDR1 as SEHNR and CDR2 as FQNEAQ (reference sequence). DNA for the CDR3: TGTGCCAGCAGTCCCCTAGCGGGAAGCTCCTACAATGAGCAGTTCTTC. Residues: CASSPLAGSSYNEQFF.

The genes are TRBV9 and TRBJ2-5, with D maybe TRBD2 (5 bases). CDR3 size: 15 residues. CDR1 and CDR2 from the germline V gene are SGDLS and YYNGEE. V gave up 0 bases and J gave up 2 bases, with 11 bases separating them. The CDR3 DNA is TGTGCCAGCAGCGTAGGCAACCGGGGTCAAGAGACCCAGTACTTC. This gives the protein CASSVGNRGQETQYF.

The V call is TRBV13, the J call TRBJ1-6; 8 bases fit TRBD1. V dropped 2 bases and J dropped 6; count of bases not matched to a gene: 9. The V gene's germline CDR1 is PRHDT and CDR2 FYEKMQ (reference sequence). The CDR3 is made up of 17 amino acids. In DNA form, the CDR3 reads TGTGCCAGCAGCTTACGGGGACAGGTTTCTGGTAATTCACCCCTCCACTTT. As protein: CASSLRGQVSGNSPLHF.

The rearrangement links TRBV7-9 to TRBJ2-7, with TRBD2 matching 9 bases. The V segment lost 3 bases and the J segment 2 bases; nucleotides outside the gene matches: 8. Germline V gene data show CDR1 as SEHNR and CDR2 as FQNEAQ (reference sequence). This CDR3 has 16 amino acids. The chain's CDR3 is CASSFLPTSGAYEQYF. For the CDR3, the DNA is TGTGCCAGCAGCTTCCTACCGACTAGCGGAGCCTACGAGCAGTACTTC.

The V call is TRBV18, the J call TRBJ1-1, with 8 bases identical to TRBD1. CDR3 length: 15 amino acids. From germline, CDR1 is KGHSH and CDR2 LQKENI. V lost 0 bases and J lost 1; bases outside the gene matches: 1. The CDR3 loop is CASSPPTGENTEAFF. The CDR3 coding sequence is TGTGCCAGCTCACCACCGACAGGGGAGAACACTGAAGCTTTCTTT. Full variable domain (rest looked up from reference TRBV18 and TRBJ1-1): NAGVMQNPRHLVRRRGQEARLRCSPMKGHSHVYWYRQLPEEGLKFMVYLQKENIIDESGMPKERFSAEFPKEGPSILRIQQVVRGDSAAYFCASSPPTGENTEAFFGQGTRLTVV.

This clone was seen once. This rearrangement joins TRBV19 to TRBJ1-2, with 9 bases aligning to TRBD1. Losses at the gene ends were 3 bases for V and 5 bases for J; bases not matched to a gene: 13. Germline V gives CDR1 LNHDA, CDR2 SQIVND (reference sequence). CDR3 length: 17 amino acids. The CDR3 protein is CASSIERGTGTGYGYTF. The DNA of the CDR3 is TGTGCCAGTAGTATTGAAAGGGGGACAGGGACAGGATATGGCTACACCTTC.

This clone appeared once. The V gene is TRBV19, the J gene TRBJ2-3; maybe TRBD1 (6 bases). The CDR3 runs 15 residues. Germline V gives CDR1 LNHDA, CDR2 SQIVND (reference sequence). V lost 4 bases and J 3 bases, leaving 14 bases between the germline ends. The CDR3 DNA is TGTGCCAGTAGTAATCTACAGGGTCGGACAGATACGCAGTATTTT. This gives the protein CASSNLQGRTDTQYF.

CDR3 protein: CASSPTGSYQPQHF. The CDR3 DNA sequence: TGCGCCAGCAGCCCGACAGGGTCTTATCAGCCCCAGCATTTT. The chain carries TRBV5-1 and TRBJ1-5; TRBD1 agrees at 7 bases. The V gene's germline CDR1 is SGHRS and CDR2 YFSETQ. CDR3 size: 14 residues. V lost 4 bases and J lost 5; bases outside the gene matches: 6.

With respect to this clone: This specimen includes other DNA sequences encoding the same CDR3. V and J are TRBV4-1 and TRBJ2-5; D is possibly TRBD2 (6 bases). Per the germline V gene, CDR1 is MGHRA and CDR2 is YSYEKL. This CDR3 comprises 15 residues. Between the trimmed V and J ends, which lost 0 bases and 3 bases, there was a span of 11 bases. CDR3 DNA: TGCGCCAGCAGCCAAGACGGGACGGGGGAAGAGACCCAGTACTTC. Its translation is CASSQDGTGEETQYF.

On this clone itself: The sample has other DNA sequences that encode this CDR3 too. The V call is TRBV19, the J call TRBJ2-2; TRBD2 aligns across 7 bases. Per germline, CDR1 LNHDA and CDR2 SQIVND (reference sequence). The V segment lost 3 bases and the J segment 1 base; nucleotides outside the gene matches: 2. The CDR3 length is 15 residues. This chain's CDR3 is CASSIRGENTGELFF. The CDR3 coding sequence is TGTGCCAGTAGTATTCGGGGGGAGAACACCGGGGAGCTGTTTTTT.

The J gene is TRBJ2-7, the V gene TRBV10-2; maybe TRBD1 (5 bases). Trimming stripped 3 bases from V and 12 bases from J, with 30 bases between. Germline lookup yields CDR1 WSHSY and CDR2 SAAADI. The CDR3 runs 17 residues. CDR3 protein: CASSDNLRVGLSRASYF. The CDR3 DNA reads as TGCGCCAGCAGTGACAACCTCAGGGTCGGTCTGTCTCGAGCATCGTACTTC.

The chain carries TRBV11-2 and TRBJ1-6; a possible D gene is TRBD1 (5 bases). The CDR3 spans 18 residues. The V gene lost 2 bases and the J gene lost 0 bases, with 14 bases spanning the gap. Per germline, CDR1 SGHAT and CDR2 FQNNGV. The CDR3 protein is CASSLQAGQGSYNSPLHF. The CDR3 DNA sequence: TGTGCCAGCAGCTTACAAGCAGGGCAAGGCTCCTATAATTCACCCCTCCACTTT.

The chain recombines TRBV4-2 with TRBJ2-3, with D possibly matching TRBD2 (5 bases). CDR1 is LGHNA, CDR2 YNFKEQ, per germline. The CDR3 has 13 residues. The V end lost 2 bases, the J end lost 3 bases, and 6 bases lay between the germline ends. CDR3 region: CASSQTRTDTQYF. CDR3 DNA sequence: TGTGCCAGCAGCCAAACTAGGACAGATACGCAGTATTTT.

V is TRBV6-1 and J is TRBJ1-6; the D is unclear. The CDR3 length is 18 residues. V gave up 2 bases and J gave up 9 bases, with 23 bases separating them. Per the germline V gene, CDR1 is MNHNS and CDR2 is SASEGT. CDR3 nucleotides: TGTGCCAGCAGTGAACGCGGAGGGCGGTCAGTCACTTTTTCACCCCTCCACTTT. Protein: CASSERGGRSVTFSPLHF.

This clone was seen a handful of times. The V call is TRBV6-4, the J call TRBJ1-1; D may be TRBD1 (5 bases). The CDR3 is 13 amino acids. CDR1 is MRHNA, CDR2 SNTAGT, per germline. V lost 8 bases, J lost 1 base, and 11 bases lay in between. In DNA, the CDR3 is TGTGCCAGCCAAGACAGTGCGAACACTGAAGCTTTCTTT. Translated: CASQDSANTEAFF.

CDR3: CASSHSVQRNTGELFF. CDR3 nucleotide sequence: TGCGCCAGCAGCCATTCGGTCCAGCGGAACACCGGGGAGCTGTTTTTT. The chain is built from TRBV4-1 and TRBJ2-2; D call uncertain. The CDR3 is 16 residues long. The germline V gene encodes CDR1 MGHRA and CDR2 YSYEKL. Trimming cost V 3 bases and J 1 base, with 12 bases left between them.

This chain uses TRBV6-1 with TRBJ2-1; TRBD1 aligns across 9 bases. The junction had 8 bases not matched to a gene; V was cut back by 8 bases and J by 3 bases. This CDR3 contains 15 residues. CDR1 MNHNS and CDR2 SASEGT come from the germline V gene. CDR3 protein: CASAWTGAFYNEQFF. The CDR3 coding sequence is TGTGCCAGCGCCTGGACAGGGGCGTTCTACAATGAGCAGTTCTTC.

This rearrangement joins TRBV29-1 to TRBJ1-6; D perhaps matches TRBD1 (6 bases). In germline, CDR1 is SQVTM, CDR2 ANQGSEA. Trimming shortened V by 5 bases and J by 10 bases, and 21 bases separated the two germline ends. This CDR3 has 15 residues. The CDR3 DNA reads TGCAGCGTTCCAAAAAGGGGGGGATTGGACTCACCCCTCCACTTT. It is translated as CSVPKRGGLDSPLHF.

V gene TRBV6-5 combines with J gene TRBJ1-2, with 8 bases fitting TRBD1. The CDR3 is 16 amino acids. Per germline, CDR1 MNHEY and CDR2 SVGAGI. Losses at the gene ends were 0 bases for V and 4 bases for J; bases not matched to a gene: 7. Here the CDR3 DNA reads TGTGCCAGCAGTTACTCTGGCAGGGGGCAAGTCTATGGCTACACCTTC. This sequence encodes CASSYSGRGQVYGYTF.

This clone appeared a few times. The rearrangement uses TRBV28 and TRBJ1-5; D might be TRBD1 (5 bases). Trimming took off 3 bases at V and 7 bases at J, with 13 bases between the two ends. The CDR3 is 14 amino acids. From germline, CDR1 is MDHEN and CDR2 SYDVKM. This chain's CDR3 is CASSFAGNGQPQHF. The DNA for the CDR3 is TGTGCCAGCAGTTTTGCAGGGAACGGCCAGCCCCAGCATTTT.

CDR3 DNA sequence: TGCGCCAGCAGCTTGGTTGGGGCAGGGAAAAGCACTGAAGCTTTCTTT. Protein: CASSLVGAGKSTEAFF. V usage is TRBV5-1 and J usage is TRBJ1-1; tentatively, D is TRBD1 (5 bases). The germline CDR1 and CDR2 sequences are SGHRS and YFSETQ. Trimming left V 0 bases short and J 4 bases short, with 16 bases between. This CDR3 is built from 16 residues.

The CDR3 DNA is TGCGCCAGCAGCCCTCCGTGGCTAGCGGACACAGATACGCAGTATTTT. It encodes CASSPPWLADTDTQYF. The gene calls are TRBV5-1 and TRBJ2-3; 7 bases map to TRBD2. From germline, CDR1 is SGHRS and CDR2 YFSETQ. J gave up 2 bases and V 4 bases, and 10 bases lay outside the gene matches. The CDR3 has 16 residues.

The V gene is TRBV5-5, the J gene TRBJ1-5; D is uncertain. CDR1 is SGHKS and CDR2 is YYEKEE in the germline V gene (reference sequence). With 0 bases removed from V and 2 bases from J, the gap between germline ends came to 9 bases. CDR3 length: 15 residues. The CDR3 protein is CASSLVSGGNQPQHF. The CDR3 coding sequence is TGTGCCAGCAGCTTGGTTTCCGGGGGCAATCAGCCCCAGCATTTT.

The chain links TRBV10-3 to TRBJ2-2; a possible D gene is TRBD2 (6 bases). Per the germline V gene, CDR1 is ENHRY and CDR2 is SYGVKD. Between the trimmed V and J ends, which lost 3 bases and 1 base, there was a span of 12 bases. This CDR3 comprises 16 residues. The CDR3 protein is CAISENRRENTGELFF. The CDR3 DNA sequence: TGTGCCATCAGTGAAAATCGGCGGGAGAACACCGGGGAGCTGTTTTTT.

This chain joins TRBV25-1 and TRBJ2-2; 15 nucleotides line up with TRBD2. V lost 2 bases to trimming and J lost 1 base; unmatched junction nucleotides: 2. The germline CDR1 and CDR2 sequences are MGHDK and SYGVNS. This CDR3 comprises 18 residues. The CDR3 DNA reads as TGTGCCAGCAGTGAAGGACTAGCGGGAGGGGAGAACACCGGGGAGCTGTTTTTT. Protein product: CASSEGLAGGENTGELFF.

The CDR3 nucleotides are TGTGCCAGCACCCGCCCCGGGACAGACAATCAGCCCCAGCATTTT. Protein: CASTRPGTDNQPQHF. V and J are TRBV2 and TRBJ1-5; 7 bases are a match to TRBD1. V was clipped by 7 bases and J by 3 bases; unmatched bases: 9. The CDR3 length is 15 residues. CDR1 and CDR2 (germline): SNHLY, FYNNEI. Filled out from reference TRBV2 and TRBJ1-5, the complete variable domain reads EPEVTQTPSHQVTQMGQEVILRCVPISNHLYFYWYRQILGQKVEFLVSFYNNEISEKSEIFDDQFSVERPDGSNFTLKIRSTKLEDSAMYFCASTRPGTDNQPQHFGDGTRLSIL.

This clone was seen a few times. The V call is TRBV4-2, the J call TRBJ2-6; D is perhaps TRBD1 (5 bases). Trimming stripped 2 bases from V and 0 bases from J, with 8 bases between. CDR1 LGHNA and CDR2 YNFKEQ come from the germline V gene. The CDR3 runs to 16 residues. In DNA, the CDR3 is TGTGCCAGCAGCCAATCAACAGGCTCTGGGGCCAACGTCCTGACTTTC. It is translated as CASSQSTGSGANVLTF.